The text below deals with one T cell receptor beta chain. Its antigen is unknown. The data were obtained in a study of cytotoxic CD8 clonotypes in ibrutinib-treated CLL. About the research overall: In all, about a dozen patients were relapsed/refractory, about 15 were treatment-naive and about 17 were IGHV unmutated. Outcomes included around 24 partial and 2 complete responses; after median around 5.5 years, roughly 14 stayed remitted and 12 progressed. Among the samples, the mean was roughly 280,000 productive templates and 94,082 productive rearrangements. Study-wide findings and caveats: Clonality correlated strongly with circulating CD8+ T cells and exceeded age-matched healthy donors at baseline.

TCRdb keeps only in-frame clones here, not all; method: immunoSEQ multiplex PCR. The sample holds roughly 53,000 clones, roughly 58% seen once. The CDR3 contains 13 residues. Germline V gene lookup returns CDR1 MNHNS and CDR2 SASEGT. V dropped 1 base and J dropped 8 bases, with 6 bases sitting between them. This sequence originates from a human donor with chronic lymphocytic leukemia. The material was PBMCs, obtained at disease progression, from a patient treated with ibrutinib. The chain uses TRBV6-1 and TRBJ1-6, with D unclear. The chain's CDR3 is CASSEGADSPLHF. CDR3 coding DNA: TGTGCCAGCAGTGAAGGGGCCGATTCACCCCTCCACTTT.